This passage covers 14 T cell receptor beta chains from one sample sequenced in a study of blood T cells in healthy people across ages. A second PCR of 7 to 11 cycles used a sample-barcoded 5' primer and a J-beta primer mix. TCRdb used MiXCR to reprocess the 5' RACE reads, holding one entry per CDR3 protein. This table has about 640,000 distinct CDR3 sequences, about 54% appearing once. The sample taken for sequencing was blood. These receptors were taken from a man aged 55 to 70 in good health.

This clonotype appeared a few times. The CDR3 sequence is CASSSDSDIEQFF. The CDR3 DNA reads as TGTGCCAGCAGCTCGGACAGCGATATTGAGCAGTTCTTC. The chain carries TRBV12-3 or TRBV12-4 and TRBJ2-1; D might be TRBD1 (6 bases). Trimming took off 6 bases at V and 9 bases at J, with 15 bases between the two ends. CDR3 size: 13 residues.

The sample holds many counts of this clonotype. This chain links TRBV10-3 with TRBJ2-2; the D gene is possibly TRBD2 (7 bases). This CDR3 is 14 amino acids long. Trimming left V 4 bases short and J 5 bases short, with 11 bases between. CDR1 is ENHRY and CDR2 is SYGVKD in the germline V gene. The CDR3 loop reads CAISAKGGTGELFF. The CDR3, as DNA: TGTGCCATCAGTGCTAAGGGGGGGACCGGGGAGCTGTTTTTT.

The CDR3 nucleotides are TGCAGCGTTGGCGTAGGGGGGGCTAATGAAAAACTGTTTTTT. This translates into CSVGVGGANEKLFF. The V and J genes are TRBV29-1 and TRBJ1-4, with D possibly being TRBD1 (6 bases). Germline V gives CDR1 SQVTM, CDR2 ANQGSEA. Trimming took 4 bases from V and 3 from J, leaving 12 bases between them. The CDR3 is 14 amino acids.

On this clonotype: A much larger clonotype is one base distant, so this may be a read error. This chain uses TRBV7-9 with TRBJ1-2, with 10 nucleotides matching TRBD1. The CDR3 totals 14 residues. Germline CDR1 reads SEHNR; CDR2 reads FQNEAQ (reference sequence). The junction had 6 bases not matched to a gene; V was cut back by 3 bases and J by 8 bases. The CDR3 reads CASSFQGQGSGYTF. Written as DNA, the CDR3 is TGTGCCAGCAGCTTCCAGGGACAGGGGAGCGGCTACACCTTC.

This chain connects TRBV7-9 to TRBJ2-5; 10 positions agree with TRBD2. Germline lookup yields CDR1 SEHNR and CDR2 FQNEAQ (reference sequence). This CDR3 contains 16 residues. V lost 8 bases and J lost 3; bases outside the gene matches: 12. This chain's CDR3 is CASSMGASGGKETQYF. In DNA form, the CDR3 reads TGTGCCAGCTCAATGGGGGCTAGCGGGGGAAAAGAGACCCAGTACTTC.

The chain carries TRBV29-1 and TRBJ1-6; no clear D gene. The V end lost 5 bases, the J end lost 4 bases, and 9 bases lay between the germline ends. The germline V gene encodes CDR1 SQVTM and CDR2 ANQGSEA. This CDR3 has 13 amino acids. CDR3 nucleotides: TGCAGCGTTCGGCAGGATTATAATTCACCCCTCCACTTT. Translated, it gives CSVRQDYNSPLHF.

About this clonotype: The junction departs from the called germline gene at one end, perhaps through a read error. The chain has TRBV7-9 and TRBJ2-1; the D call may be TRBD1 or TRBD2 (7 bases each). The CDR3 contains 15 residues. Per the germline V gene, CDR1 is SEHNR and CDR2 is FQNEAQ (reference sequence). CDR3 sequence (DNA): TGTGCCGGCAGCCTCCAGGGGGGAGGGGACTATGAGCAGTTCTTC. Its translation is CAGSLQGGGDYEQFF.

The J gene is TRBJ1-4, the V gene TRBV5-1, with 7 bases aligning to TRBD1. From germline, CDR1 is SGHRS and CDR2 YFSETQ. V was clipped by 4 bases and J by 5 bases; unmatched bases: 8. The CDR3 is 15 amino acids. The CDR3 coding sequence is TGCGCCAGCAGCATAGACAGGGACGGGAATGAAAAACTGTTTTTT. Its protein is CASSIDRDGNEKLFF. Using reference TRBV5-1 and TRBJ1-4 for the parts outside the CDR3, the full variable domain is KAGVTQTPRYLIKTRGQQVTLSCSPISGHRSVSWYQQTPGQGLQFLFEYFSETQRNKGNFPGRFSGRQFSNSRSEMNVSTLELGDSALYLCASSIDRDGNEKLFFGSGTQLSVL.

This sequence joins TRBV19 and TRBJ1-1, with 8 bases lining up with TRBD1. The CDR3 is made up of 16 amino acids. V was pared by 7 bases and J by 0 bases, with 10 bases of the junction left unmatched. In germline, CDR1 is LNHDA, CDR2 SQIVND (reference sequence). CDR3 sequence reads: CASNLLDRGMNTEAFF. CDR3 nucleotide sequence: TGTGCCAGTAACCTACTCGACAGGGGCATGAACACTGAAGCTTTCTTT.

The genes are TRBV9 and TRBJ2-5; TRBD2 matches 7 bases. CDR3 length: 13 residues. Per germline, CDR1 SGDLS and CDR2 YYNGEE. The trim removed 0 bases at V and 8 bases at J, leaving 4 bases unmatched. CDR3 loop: CASSVVPSGTQYF. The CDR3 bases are TGTGCCAGCAGCGTAGTCCCTAGCGGCACCCAGTACTTC.

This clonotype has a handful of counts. This CDR3 is CASSLGPDVNEQFF. The CDR3 DNA reads as TGTGCCAGCAGCTTAGGTCCTGACGTAAATGAGCAGTTCTTC. The rearrangement joins TRBV11-3 to TRBJ2-1; no clear D gene. Germline CDR1 is SGHNT and CDR2 is YENEEA. V lost 1 base, J lost 7 bases, and 11 bases lay in between. The CDR3 is made up of 14 amino acids. Full variable domain (remainder filled in from reference TRBV11-3 and TRBJ2-1): EAGVVQSPRYKIIEKKQPVAFWCNPISGHNTLYWYLQNLGQGPELLIRYENEEAVDDSQLPKDRFSAERLKGVDSTLKIQPAELGDSAVYLCASSLGPDVNEQFFGPGTRLTVL.

The CDR3 DNA sequence: TGCAGTGCCCCCCCGGGACTTCCCAGCAATGAGCAGTACTTC. Its protein product is CSAPPGLPSNEQYF. The rearrangement joins TRBV20-1 to TRBJ2-5; tentatively, D is TRBD2 (6 bases). Germline-derived CDR1 and CDR2 are DFQATT and SNEGSKA (reference sequence). The CDR3 contains 14 residues. Trimming stripped 6 bases from V and 11 bases from J, with 25 bases between.

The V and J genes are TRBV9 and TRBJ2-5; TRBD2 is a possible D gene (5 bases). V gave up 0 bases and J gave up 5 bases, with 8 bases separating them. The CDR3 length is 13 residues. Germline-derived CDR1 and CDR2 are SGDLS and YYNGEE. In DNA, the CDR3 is TGTGCCAGCAGCGTAGCTACGGGGGAGACCCAGTACTTC. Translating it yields CASSVATGETQYF.

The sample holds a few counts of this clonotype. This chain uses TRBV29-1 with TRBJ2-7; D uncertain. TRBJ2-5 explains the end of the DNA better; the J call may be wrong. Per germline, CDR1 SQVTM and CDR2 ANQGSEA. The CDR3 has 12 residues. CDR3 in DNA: TGCAGCGTGAAAAGGTGGGAAGAGACCCAGTACTTC. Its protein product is CSVKRWEETQYF.